The next 12 T cell receptor beta chains were all read from a single sample in a study of T cell responses to AZD1222 COVID-19 vaccine. Only in-frame clones appear in the TCRdb table, and some are missing; sequencing was by immunoSEQ multiplex PCR. The sample includes more than 110,000 clones, about nine tenths of them seen just once. This specimen consisted of peripheral blood, obtained on day 0 of AZD1222 vaccination. Receptor source: an adult in good health.

In this sample, this clone turned up a few times. This chain connects TRBV3-1 (or the pseudogene TRBV3-2) to TRBJ1-1; D remains unclear. Germline CDR1 and CDR2: LGHDT and YNNKEL (reference sequence). Between the trimmed V and J ends, which lost 7 bases and 3 bases, there was a span of 12 bases. The CDR3 extends over 13 amino acids. CDR3 sequence: CASTTNHDTEAFF. The CDR3 nucleotides read TGTGCCAGCACCACAAACCACGACACTGAAGCTTTCTTT.

This chain joins TRBV28 and TRBJ1-5, with a possible D match to TRBD1 (6 bases). Germline CDR1 reads MDHEN; CDR2 reads SYDVKM. CDR3 size: 14 residues. Deletions cut 6 bases from V and 3 bases from J, with 12 bases between. This CDR3 is CASRTDSYNQPQHF. Here the CDR3 DNA reads TGTGCCAGCAGAACGGACAGCTACAATCAGCCCCAGCATTTT.

The chain links TRBV6-5 to TRBJ1-4, with 9 nucleotides matching TRBD1. The CDR3 is 14 residues long. With 6 bases clipped from V and 7 bases from J, the junction kept 6 bases outside the gene matches. Germline loops: CDR1 MNHEY, CDR2 SVGAGI. CDR3 nucleotide sequence: TGTGCCAGCAGAGACAGGGGGAAAGGTGAAAAACTGTTTTTT. Its translation: CASRDRGKGEKLFF.

The V and J genes are TRBV4-1 and TRBJ1-6, with 7 bases fitting TRBD1. This CDR3 spans 17 amino acids. Germline CDR1 reads MGHRA; CDR2 reads YSYEKL. Losses at the gene ends were 0 bases for V and 6 bases for J; bases not matched to a gene: 8. CDR3 DNA sequence: TGCGCCAGCAGCCAAGAGGGGAGGGGGCGCCCTAATTCACCCCTCCACTTT. Its protein product is CASSQEGRGRPNSPLHF.

The chain has TRBV6-5 and TRBJ2-4; D not resolved. The CDR3 is made up of 13 amino acids. The germline V and J ends were trimmed by 6 bases and 7 bases, with 13 bases remaining between them. The V gene's germline CDR1 is MNHEY and CDR2 SVGAGI. The CDR3, as DNA: TGTGCCAGCAGCCTAAGCCGCGGTAACATTCAGTACTTC. It codes for CASSLSRGNIQYF.

This chain connects TRBV9 to TRBJ1-1; tentatively, D is TRBD1 (6 bases). Germline assignment: CDR1 SGDLS and CDR2 YYNGEE. This CDR3 contains 15 residues. V was pared by 0 bases and J by 1 base, with 10 bases between. The CDR3 DNA sequence: TGTGCCAGCAGCGTAGAAAGCAGGGGGAACACTGAAGCTTTCTTT. This sequence encodes CASSVESRGNTEAFF. The full variable domain, in which reference TRBV9 and TRBJ1-1 provide the parts outside the CDR3, is DSGVTQTPKHLITATGQRVTLRCSPRSGDLSVYWYQQSLDQGLQFLIQYYNGEERAKGNILERFSAQQFPDLHSELNLSSLELGDSALYFCASSVESRGNTEAFFGQGTRLTVV.

The rearrangement uses TRBV6-5 and TRBJ2-7; D is undetermined. CDR1 MNHEY and CDR2 SVGAGI come from the germline V gene. Trimming removed 6 bases at V and 4 bases at J, with 7 bases between. The CDR3 covers 11 residues. The CDR3 sequence is CASRDLYEQYF. The CDR3 DNA reads as TGTGCCAGCAGGGATCTTTACGAGCAGTACTTC.

The DNA for the CDR3 is TGTGCCAGCAGCCTACCGACAGCAAGTATCTACGAGCAGTACTTC. It codes for CASSLPTASIYEQYF. The rearrangement joins TRBV7-9 to TRBJ2-7; a possible D gene is TRBD1 (5 bases). Germline-derived CDR1 and CDR2 are SEHNR and FQNEAQ (reference sequence). The CDR3 runs 15 residues. V was trimmed by 5 bases and J by 3 bases, leaving 17 bases between them.

V gene TRBV5-5 combines with J gene TRBJ2-5; D is ambiguous. This CDR3 is built from 17 residues. Trimming pared 5 bases from V and 1 base from J, leaving 21 bases between. Germline V CDR1 and CDR2: SGHKS, YYEKEE (reference sequence). CDR3 loop: CASSPRRPVDLQETQYF. CDR3 nucleotides: TGTGCCAGCAGTCCTCGACGACCAGTCGACCTCCAAGAGACCCAGTACTTC.

The CDR3 DNA reads TGTGCCAGCAGGGCCTTTGGATTGGAGACCCAGTACTTC. This translates into CASRAFGLETQYF. J is TRBJ2-5 and V is TRBV2; D unclear. Germline V lookup: CDR1 SNHLY, CDR2 FYNNEI. Trimming removed 6 bases at V and 5 bases at J, with 13 bases between. This CDR3 contains 13 residues.

The rearrangement links TRBV25-1 to TRBJ1-2, with 8 bases fitting TRBD1. The CDR3 extends over 17 amino acids. J was trimmed by 4 bases and V by 1 base; bases with no gene match: 11. Germline CDR1 and CDR2: MGHDK and SYGVNS. CDR3 region: CASSESTTGAFLYGYTF. CDR3 DNA: TGTGCCAGCAGTGAATCCACGACAGGGGCCTTTCTCTATGGCTACACCTTC.

This chain joins TRBV5-1 and TRBJ1-1; possible D gene TRBD1, 5 bases. Per the germline V gene, CDR1 is SGHRS and CDR2 is YFSETQ. This CDR3 has 15 residues. Trimming removed 4 bases from V and 1 base from J, with 14 bases in between. CDR3 nucleotide sequence: TGCGCCAGCAGCCGAATACCCAGGGAGAACACTGAAGCTTTCTTT. Translation gives CASSRIPRENTEAFF.